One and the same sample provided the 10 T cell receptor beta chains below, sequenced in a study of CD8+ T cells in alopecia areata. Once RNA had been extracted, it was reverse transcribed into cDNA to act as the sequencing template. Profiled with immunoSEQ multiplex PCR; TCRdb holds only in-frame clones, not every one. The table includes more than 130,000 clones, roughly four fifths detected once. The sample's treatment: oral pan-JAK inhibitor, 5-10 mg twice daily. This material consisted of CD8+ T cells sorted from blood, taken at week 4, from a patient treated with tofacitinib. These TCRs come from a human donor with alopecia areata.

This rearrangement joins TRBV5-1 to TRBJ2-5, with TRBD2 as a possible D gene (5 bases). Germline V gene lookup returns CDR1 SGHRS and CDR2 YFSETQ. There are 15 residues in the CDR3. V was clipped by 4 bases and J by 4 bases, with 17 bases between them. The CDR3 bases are TGCGCCAGCAGCCACCGGGGTCGCAGTGTAGAGACCCAGTACTTC. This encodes CASSHRGRSVETQYF.

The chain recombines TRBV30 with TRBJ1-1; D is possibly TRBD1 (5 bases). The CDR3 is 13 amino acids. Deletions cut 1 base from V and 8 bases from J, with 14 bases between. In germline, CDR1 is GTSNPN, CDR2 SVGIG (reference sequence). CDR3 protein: CAWSGSGTEEAFF. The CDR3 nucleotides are TGTGCCTGGAGTGGGAGTGGGACCGAGGAAGCTTTCTTT.

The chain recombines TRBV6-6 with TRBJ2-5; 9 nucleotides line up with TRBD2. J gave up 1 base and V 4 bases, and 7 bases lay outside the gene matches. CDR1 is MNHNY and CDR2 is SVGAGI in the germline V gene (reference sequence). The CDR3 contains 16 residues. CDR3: CASSSPERGAQETQYF. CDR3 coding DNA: TGTGCCAGCAGTTCCCCGGAGCGGGGGGCCCAAGAGACCCAGTACTTC.

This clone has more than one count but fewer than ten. CDR3 amino acids: CASSQLRDRGPSETQYF. The CDR3 DNA is TGCGCCAGCAGCCAACTCCGGGACAGGGGGCCTTCAGAGACCCAGTACTTC. The chain carries TRBV4-1 and TRBJ2-5, with TRBD1 identical over 12 bases. Losses at the gene ends were 2 bases for V and 4 bases for J; bases not matched to a gene: 8. The germline CDR1 and CDR2 sequences are MGHRA and YSYEKL. The CDR3 loop spans 17 amino acids.

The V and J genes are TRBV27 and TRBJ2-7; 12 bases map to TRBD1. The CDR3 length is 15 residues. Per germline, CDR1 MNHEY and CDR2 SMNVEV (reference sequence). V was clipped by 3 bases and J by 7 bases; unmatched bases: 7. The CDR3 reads CASSFSGTGGGEQYF. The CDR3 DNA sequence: TGTGCCAGCAGTTTTTCCGGGACAGGGGGCGGGGAGCAGTACTTC.

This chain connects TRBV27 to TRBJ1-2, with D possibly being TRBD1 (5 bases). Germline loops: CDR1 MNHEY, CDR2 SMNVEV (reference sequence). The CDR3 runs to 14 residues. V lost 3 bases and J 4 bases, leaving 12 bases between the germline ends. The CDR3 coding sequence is TGTGCCAGCAGTTTTATTAGGGGATTCTATGGCTACACCTTC. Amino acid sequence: CASSFIRGFYGYTF.

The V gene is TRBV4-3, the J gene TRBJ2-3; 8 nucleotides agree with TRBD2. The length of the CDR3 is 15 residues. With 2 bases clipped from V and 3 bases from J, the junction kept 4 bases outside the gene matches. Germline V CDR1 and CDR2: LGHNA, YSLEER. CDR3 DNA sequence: TGCGCCAGCAGCCAACGGGGGGGCCTGACAGATACGCAGTATTTT. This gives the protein CASSQRGGLTDTQYF.

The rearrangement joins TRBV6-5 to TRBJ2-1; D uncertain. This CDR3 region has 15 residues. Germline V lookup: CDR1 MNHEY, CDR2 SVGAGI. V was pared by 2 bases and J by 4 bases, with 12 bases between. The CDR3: CASSYEDSLYNEQFF. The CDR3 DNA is TGTGCCAGCAGTTACGAAGACTCCTTATACAATGAGCAGTTCTTC.

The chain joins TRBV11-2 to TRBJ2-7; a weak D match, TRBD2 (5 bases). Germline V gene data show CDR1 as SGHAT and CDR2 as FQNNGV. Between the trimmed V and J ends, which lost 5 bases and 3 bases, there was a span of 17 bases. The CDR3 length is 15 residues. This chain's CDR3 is CASSPTRTGVYEQYF. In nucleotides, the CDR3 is TGTGCCAGCAGCCCAACCCGCACCGGGGTCTACGAGCAGTACTTC.

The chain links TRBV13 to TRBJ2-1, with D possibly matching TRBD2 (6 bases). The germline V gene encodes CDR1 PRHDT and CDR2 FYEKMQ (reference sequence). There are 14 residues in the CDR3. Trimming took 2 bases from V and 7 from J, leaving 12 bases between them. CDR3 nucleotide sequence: TGTGCCAGCAGCTTAAAGCTGCGGGGTAATGAGCAGTTCTTC. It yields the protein CASSLKLRGNEQFF.